This TCR beta chain was observed in a study of blood T cell repertoires in COVID-19. How the authors handled the data: Reference gene primer amplification yielded estimated nucleated cell counts. Produced via immunoSEQ multiplex PCR; TCRdb's table is partial and in-frame only. The DNA gave D and trimming, while V, J and clone size come from that table. The data show fewer than 250,000 clones, 90% seen once. This clone was observed a few times. Germline loops: CDR1 MNHEY, CDR2 SVGAGI. CDR3 length equals 13 residues. Deletions cut 6 bases from V and 4 bases from J, with 12 bases between. Participants' own reports of clinical history determined their cohort assignment.

This clonotype was sampled from a man aged 30-40 years who had been exposed to COVID-19. Sequencing was carried out using PBMCs or T cells enriched from blood (not recorded which). The chain has TRBV6-5 and TRBJ1-1; no reliable D call. The CDR3 coding sequence is TGTGCCAGCAGGGCAGGTTATGGCACTGAAGCTTTCTTT. The encoded protein is CASRAGYGTEAFF.